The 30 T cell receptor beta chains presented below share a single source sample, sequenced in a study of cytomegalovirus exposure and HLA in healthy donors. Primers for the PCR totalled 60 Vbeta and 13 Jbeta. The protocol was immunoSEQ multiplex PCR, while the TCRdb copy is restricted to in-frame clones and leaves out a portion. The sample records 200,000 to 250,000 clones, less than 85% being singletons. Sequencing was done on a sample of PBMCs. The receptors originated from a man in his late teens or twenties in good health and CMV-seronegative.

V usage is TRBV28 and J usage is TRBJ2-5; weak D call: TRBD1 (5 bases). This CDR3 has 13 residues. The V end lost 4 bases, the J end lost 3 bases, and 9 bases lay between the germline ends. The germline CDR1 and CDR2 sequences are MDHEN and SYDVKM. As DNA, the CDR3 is TGTGCCAGCAGTTGGGGCGGAGAAGAGACCCAGTACTTC. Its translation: CASSWGGEETQYF.

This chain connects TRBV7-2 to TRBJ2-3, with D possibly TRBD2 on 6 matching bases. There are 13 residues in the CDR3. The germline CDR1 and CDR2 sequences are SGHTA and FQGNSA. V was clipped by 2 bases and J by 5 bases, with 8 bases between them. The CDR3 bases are TGTGCCAGCAGCTTAATGCGGGGAGATACGCAGTATTTT. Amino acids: CASSLMRGDTQYF.

CDR3 sequence (DNA): TGTGCCAGCAGAGCCACAGGGGAACCCTACGAGCAGTACTTC. It encodes CASRATGEPYEQYF. V usage is TRBV2 and J usage is TRBJ2-7; 7 nucleotides line up with TRBD1. This CDR3 is 14 amino acids long. V was pared by 6 bases and J by 2 bases, with 7 bases of the junction left unmatched. The germline CDR1 and CDR2 sequences are SNHLY and FYNNEI. Drawing the rest from reference TRBV2 and TRBJ2-7, the complete variable domain is EPEVTQTPSHQVTQMGQEVILRCVPISNHLYFYWYRQILGQKVEFLVSFYNNEISEKSEIFDDQFSVERPDGSNFTLKIRSTKLEDSAMYFCASRATGEPYEQYFGPGTRLTVT.

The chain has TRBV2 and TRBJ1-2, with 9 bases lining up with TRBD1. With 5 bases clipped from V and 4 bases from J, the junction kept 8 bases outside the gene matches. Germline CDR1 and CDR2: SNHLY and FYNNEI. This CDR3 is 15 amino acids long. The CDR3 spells CASSFRQGGAYGYTF. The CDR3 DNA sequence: TGTGCCAGCAGTTTCCGACAGGGGGGGGCCTATGGCTACACCTTC.

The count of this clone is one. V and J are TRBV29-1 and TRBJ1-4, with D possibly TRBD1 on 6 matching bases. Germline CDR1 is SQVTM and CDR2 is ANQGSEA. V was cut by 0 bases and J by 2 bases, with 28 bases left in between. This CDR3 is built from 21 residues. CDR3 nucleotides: TGCAGCGTTGAAGATCCCAATAAGGGGGTTTGGGGCCCCGGCACTAATGAAAAACTGTTTTTT. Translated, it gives CSVEDPNKGVWGPGTNEKLFF.

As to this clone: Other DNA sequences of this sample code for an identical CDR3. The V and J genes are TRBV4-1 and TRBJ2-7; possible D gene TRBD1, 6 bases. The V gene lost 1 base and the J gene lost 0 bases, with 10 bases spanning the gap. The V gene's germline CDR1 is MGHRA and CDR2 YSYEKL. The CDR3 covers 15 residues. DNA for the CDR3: TGCGCCAGCAGCCAAGGGCAGGGGCCCTCCTACGAGCAGTACTTC. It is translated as CASSQGQGPSYEQYF.

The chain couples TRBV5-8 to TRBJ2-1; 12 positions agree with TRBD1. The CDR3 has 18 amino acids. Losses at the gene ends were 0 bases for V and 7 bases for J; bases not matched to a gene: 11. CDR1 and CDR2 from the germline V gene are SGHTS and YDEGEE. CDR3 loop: CASSLAFTGTGGFNEQFF. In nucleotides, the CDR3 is TGTGCCAGCAGCTTGGCCTTTACAGGGACAGGGGGCTTTAATGAGCAGTTCTTC. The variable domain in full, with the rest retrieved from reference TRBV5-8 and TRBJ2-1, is EAGVTQSPTHLIKTRGQQATLRCSPISGHTSVYWYQQALGLGLQFLLWYDEGEERNRGNFPPRFSGRQFPNYSSELNVNALELEDSALYLCASSLAFTGTGGFNEQFFGPGTRLTVL.

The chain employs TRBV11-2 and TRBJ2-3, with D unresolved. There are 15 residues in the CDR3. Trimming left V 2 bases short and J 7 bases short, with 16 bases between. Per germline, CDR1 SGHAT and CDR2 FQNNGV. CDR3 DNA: TGTGCCAGCAGCTTATCTGAGCTAGGATATTATACGCAGTATTTT. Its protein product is CASSLSELGYYTQYF.

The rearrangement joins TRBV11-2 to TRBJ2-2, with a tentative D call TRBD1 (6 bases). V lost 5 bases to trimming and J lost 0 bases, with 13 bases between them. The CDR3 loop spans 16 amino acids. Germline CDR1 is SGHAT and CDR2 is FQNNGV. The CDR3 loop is CASSKYRVPNTGELFF. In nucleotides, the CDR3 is TGTGCCAGCAGCAAATACAGGGTCCCGAACACCGGGGAGCTGTTTTTT.

The chain's CDR3 is CASSMGLGPYEQYF. CDR3 sequence (DNA): TGTGCCAGTAGTATGGGACTGGGCCCCTACGAGCAGTACTTC. The chain links TRBV19 to TRBJ2-7; D might be TRBD2 (6 bases). The CDR3 totals 14 residues. Germline values: CDR1 LNHDA, CDR2 SQIVND (reference sequence). Trimming pared 3 bases from V and 2 bases from J, leaving 11 bases between.

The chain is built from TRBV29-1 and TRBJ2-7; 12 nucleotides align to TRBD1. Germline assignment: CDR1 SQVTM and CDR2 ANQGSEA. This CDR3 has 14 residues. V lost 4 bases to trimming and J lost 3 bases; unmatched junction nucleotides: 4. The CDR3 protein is CSVGGTGGGYEQYF. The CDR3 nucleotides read TGCAGCGTTGGGGGGACAGGGGGCGGCTACGAGCAGTACTTC.

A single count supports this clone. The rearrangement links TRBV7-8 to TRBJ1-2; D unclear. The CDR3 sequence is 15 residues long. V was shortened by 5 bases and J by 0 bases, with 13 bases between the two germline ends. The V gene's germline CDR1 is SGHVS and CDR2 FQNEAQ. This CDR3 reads CASSLGEGANYGYTF. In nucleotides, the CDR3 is TGTGCCAGCAGCCTCGGGGAGGGAGCTAACTATGGCTACACCTTC.

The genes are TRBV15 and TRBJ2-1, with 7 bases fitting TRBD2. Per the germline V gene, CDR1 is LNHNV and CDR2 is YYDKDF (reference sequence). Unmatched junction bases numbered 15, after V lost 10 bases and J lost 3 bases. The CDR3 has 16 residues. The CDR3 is CAISGRGGGGYNEQFF. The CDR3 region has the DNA TGTGCCATTTCCGGCCGAGGCGGGGGTGGCTACAATGAGCAGTTCTTC.

The CDR3 DNA reads TGCGCCAGCAGCTTGGCCCGGGTAGCGGGATTAGAGACCCAGTACTTC. Translating gives CASSLARVAGLETQYF. This sequence joins TRBV5-1 and TRBJ2-5, with 8 bases identical to TRBD2. The CDR3 has 16 amino acids. CDR1 is SGHRS and CDR2 is YFSETQ in the germline V gene. Trimming took 0 bases from V and 4 from J; bases not matched to a gene: 8.

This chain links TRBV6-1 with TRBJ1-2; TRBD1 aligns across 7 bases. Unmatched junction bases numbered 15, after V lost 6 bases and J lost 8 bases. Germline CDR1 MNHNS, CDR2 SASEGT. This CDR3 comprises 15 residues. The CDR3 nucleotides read TGTGCCAGCAGGCAAACCGGGACAGCTCATTCCGGCTACACCTTC. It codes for CASRQTGTAHSGYTF.

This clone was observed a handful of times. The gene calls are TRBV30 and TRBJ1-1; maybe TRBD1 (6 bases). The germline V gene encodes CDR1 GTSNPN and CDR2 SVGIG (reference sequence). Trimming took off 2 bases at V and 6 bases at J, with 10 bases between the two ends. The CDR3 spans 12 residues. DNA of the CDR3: TGTGCCTGGAGTAGGGCAGGGGCTGAAGCTTTCTTT. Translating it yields CAWSRAGAEAFF.

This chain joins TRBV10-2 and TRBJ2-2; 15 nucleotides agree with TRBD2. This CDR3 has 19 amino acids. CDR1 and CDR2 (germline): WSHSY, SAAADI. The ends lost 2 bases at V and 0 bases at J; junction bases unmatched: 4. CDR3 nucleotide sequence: TGCGCCAGCAGTGAGAGGGGGACTAGCGGGAGGACGAACACCGGGGAGCTGTTTTTT. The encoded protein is CASSERGTSGRTNTGELFF.

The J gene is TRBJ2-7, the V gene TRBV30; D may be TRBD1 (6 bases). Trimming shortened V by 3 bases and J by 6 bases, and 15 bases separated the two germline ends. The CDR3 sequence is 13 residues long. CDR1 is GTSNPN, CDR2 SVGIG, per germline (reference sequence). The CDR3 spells CAWSRLDSGEQYF. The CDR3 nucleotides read TGTGCCTGGAGCAGACTGGACAGCGGCGAGCAGTACTTC.

CDR3 DNA sequence: TGTGCCACCAGCAGAGATTTGCGAACAGCTCAAGAGACCCAGTACTTC. It specifies CATSRDLRTAQETQYF. J is TRBJ2-5 and V is TRBV15; no clear D. Germline V gene sequence: CDR1 LNHNV, CDR2 YYDKDF (reference sequence). Trimming pared 0 bases from V and 2 bases from J, leaving 13 bases between. The CDR3 sequence is 16 residues long.

The CDR3 here is CSVRTELPEAFF. CDR3 DNA sequence: TGCAGCGTTCGGACAGAACTCCCTGAAGCTTTCTTT. The chain carries TRBV29-1 and TRBJ1-1; D might be TRBD1 (6 bases). Looked up from germline, CDR1 is SQVTM and CDR2 is ANQGSEA. CDR3 length equals 12 residues. V lost 5 bases, J lost 6 bases, and 13 bases lay in between.

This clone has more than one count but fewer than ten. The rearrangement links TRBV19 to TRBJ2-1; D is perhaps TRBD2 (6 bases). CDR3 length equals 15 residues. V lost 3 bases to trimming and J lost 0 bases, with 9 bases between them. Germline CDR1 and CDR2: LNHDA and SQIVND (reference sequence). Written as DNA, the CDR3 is TGTGCCAGTAGTATGGGGGAGGCCTCCTACAATGAGCAGTTCTTC. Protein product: CASSMGEASYNEQFF. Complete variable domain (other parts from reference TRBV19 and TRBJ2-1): DGGITQSPKYLFRKEGQNVTLSCEQNLNHDAMYWYRQDPGQGLRLIYYSQIVNDFQKGDIAEGYSVSREKKESFPLTVTSAQKNPTAFYLCASSMGEASYNEQFFGPGTRLTVL.

The CDR3 region has the DNA TGTGCCAGCAGCAGGGGACCTAACACTGAAGCTTTCTTT. Its protein is CASSRGPNTEAFF. This chain joins TRBV2 and TRBJ1-1, with D tentatively TRBD1 (6 bases). V lost 6 bases, J lost 2 bases, and 10 bases lay in between. This CDR3 contains 13 residues. Germline CDR1 is SNHLY and CDR2 is FYNNEI.

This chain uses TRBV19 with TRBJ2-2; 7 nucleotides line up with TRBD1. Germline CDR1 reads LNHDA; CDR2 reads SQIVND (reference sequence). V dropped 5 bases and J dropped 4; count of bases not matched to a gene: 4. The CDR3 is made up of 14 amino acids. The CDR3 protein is CASSDDRVTGELFF. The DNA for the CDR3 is TGTGCCAGTAGTGATGACAGGGTCACCGGGGAGCTGTTTTTT. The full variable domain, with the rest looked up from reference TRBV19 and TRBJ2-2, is DGGITQSPKYLFRKEGQNVTLSCEQNLNHDAMYWYRQDPGQGLRLIYYSQIVNDFQKGDIAEGYSVSREKKESFPLTVTSAQKNPTAFYLCASSDDRVTGELFFGEGSRLTVL.

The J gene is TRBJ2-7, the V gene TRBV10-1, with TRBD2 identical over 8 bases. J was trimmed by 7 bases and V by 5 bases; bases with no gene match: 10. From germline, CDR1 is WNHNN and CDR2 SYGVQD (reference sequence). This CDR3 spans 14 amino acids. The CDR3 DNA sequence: TGCGCCAGCAGTAATCGGGAGGGCCCTCGTGAGCAGTACTTC. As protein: CASSNREGPREQYF.

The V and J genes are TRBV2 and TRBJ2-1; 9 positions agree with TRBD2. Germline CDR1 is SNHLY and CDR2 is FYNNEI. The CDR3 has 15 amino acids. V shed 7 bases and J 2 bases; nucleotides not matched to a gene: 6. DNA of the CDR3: TGTGCCAGCAAAGGGTTAGCGGGAGCCTACAATGAGCAGTTCTTC. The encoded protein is CASKGLAGAYNEQFF.

This CDR3 is CASSDRGLLGNTIYF. CDR3 nucleotides: TGTGCCAGCAGCGACAGGGGGCTGCTCGGAAACACCATATATTTT. This chain links TRBV6-6 with TRBJ1-3; 10 bases map to TRBD1. The CDR3 runs 15 residues. J gave up 4 bases and V 6 bases, and 6 bases lay outside the gene matches. Germline V gene sequence: CDR1 MNHNY, CDR2 SVGAGI (reference sequence).

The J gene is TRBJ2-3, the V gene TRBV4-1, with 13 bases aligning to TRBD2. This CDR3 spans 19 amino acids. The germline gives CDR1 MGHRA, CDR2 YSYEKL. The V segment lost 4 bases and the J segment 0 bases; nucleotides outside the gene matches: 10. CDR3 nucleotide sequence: TGCGCCAGCAGCCTGGGACTAGCGGGATTCACTACTAGCACAGATACGCAGTATTTT. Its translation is CASSLGLAGFTTSTDTQYF.

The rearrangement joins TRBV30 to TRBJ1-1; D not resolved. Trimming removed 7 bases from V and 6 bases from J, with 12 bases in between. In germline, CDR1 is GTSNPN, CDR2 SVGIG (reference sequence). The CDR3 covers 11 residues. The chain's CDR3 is CASSEDPEAFF. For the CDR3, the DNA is TGTGCCTCGTCGGAGGACCCTGAAGCTTTCTTT.

For the CDR3, the DNA is TGTGCCAGCAGTTTAGGACAGGGCGGTGAAAAACTGTTTTTT. Encoded protein: CASSLGQGGEKLFF. The rearrangement joins TRBV5-8 to TRBJ1-4, with TRBD1 matching 8 bases. This CDR3 is built from 14 residues. Germline CDR1 and CDR2: SGHTS and YDEGEE. The V and J ends lost 5 bases and 7 bases, in that order; junction bases with no gene match: 7.

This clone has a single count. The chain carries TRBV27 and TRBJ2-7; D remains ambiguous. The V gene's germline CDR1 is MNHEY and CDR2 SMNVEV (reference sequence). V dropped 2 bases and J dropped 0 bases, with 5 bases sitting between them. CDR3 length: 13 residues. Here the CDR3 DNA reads TGTGCCAGCAGTTTAGTCAGCTCCTACGAGCAGTACTTC. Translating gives CASSLVSSYEQYF.